The present entry profiles one TCR beta chain with its context. What it recognizes is unknown. MiXCR, applied by TCRdb to the RT-PCR reads, yields one record per CDR3 protein. The sample lists around 480,000 distinct CDR3 sequences, 16% occurring once. This sample is drawn from a study of response to subunit inactivated influenza vaccine. General study points: Few new T cells, the authors suggested, are recruited by each seasonal influenza vaccination.

This CDR3 is built from 15 residues. Germline assignment: CDR1 MNHEY and CDR2 SVGAGI. V lost 2 bases, J lost 4 bases, and 11 bases lay in between. The specimen was CD4+ T cells sorted from PBMCs, collected less than 30 months after vaccination. This TCR came from a man between 50 and 69 years old who received an inactivated influenza vaccine. The chain uses TRBV6-5 and TRBJ2-2; perhaps D is TRBD1 or TRBD2 (5 bases each). The CDR3, as DNA: TGTGCCAGCAGTTACACCCCAGGGAGCACCGGGGAGCTGTTTTTT. It specifies CASSYTPGSTGELFF.